This TCR beta chain was sequenced in a study of cytomegalovirus exposure and HLA in healthy donors. The germline V gene encodes CDR1 SGHNT and CDR2 YENEEA. CDR3 length equals 13 residues. With V trimmed by 5 bases and J by 4 bases, 4 bases remained unmatched. Overall study findings and caveats: Three chains linked to CMV were shown in vitro to be specific for CMV antigens. A list of more than 150 TCR beta chains associated with cytomegalovirus was given. The tendency of first-cohort TCR clusters to co-occur in the 120 validation repertoires was identified by a subsequent analysis.

Method: immunoSEQ multiplex PCR; TCRdb's copy keeps in-frame clones and lacks some. The repertoire has about 220,000 clones, 85% to 90% of them found once; the top ten carry about 2.9%. On this clone itself: What it binds is unknown.

The gene calls are TRBV11-3 and TRBJ1-1; 7 bases agree with TRBD1. Sequences were obtained from PBMCs. This TCR was sampled from a woman in her late teens or twenties in good health and CMV-seronegative. CDR3 nucleotides: TGTGCCAGCAGCCGCAACAGGGGCACTGAAGCTTTCTTT. Residues: CASSRNRGTEAFF.